Each of the 29 T cell receptor beta chains below was sequenced from the same sample in a study of human T cells and chemical hapten exposure. TCRdb re-analysed the RACE reads in MiXCR, keeping a single row per CDR3 protein. The sample holds 300,000 to 450,000 distinct CDR3 sequences, about 4.4% seen once. Time point here: patch test 1, 2 weeks after DPC sensitization. Specified treatment: therapeutic diphenylcyclopropenone sensitization with weekly scalp DPC. The source material was whole blood, sampled in connection with sensitization to the hapten diphenylcyclopropenone (DPC). All receptors come from a woman aged 45-59 years with alopecia areata. Some clones in this sample may be carry-over from other donors' samples.

Of note for this clonotype: One end of the junction fails to match germline, which may point to a read error. This chain links TRBV7-3 with TRBJ2-1, with TRBD2 matching 16 bases. Germline V gives CDR1 SGHTA, CDR2 FQGTGA. The CDR3 is 16 amino acids. In DNA, the CDR3 is TGTGCCAGCAGCCCAGGGACTAGCGGGGGGGCAAATGAGCGGTTCTTC. This codes for CASSPGTSGGANERFF.

The chain uses TRBV9 and TRBJ2-1; D remains unclear. Germline V gives CDR1 SGDLS, CDR2 YYNGEE. Trimming took 0 bases from V and 6 from J, leaving 16 bases between them. CDR3 size: 16 residues. For the CDR3, the DNA is TGTGCCAGCAGCGTAGCTCCCGGGTCCTACGTCAATGAGCAGTTCTTC. Translating it yields CASSVAPGSYVNEQFF.

This clonotype was detected ten times or more. V usage is TRBV10-3 and J usage is TRBJ1-5; 9 bases line up with TRBD1. CDR1 is ENHRY, CDR2 SYGVKD, per germline. With 6 bases clipped from V and 7 bases from J, the junction kept 7 bases outside the gene matches. CDR3 length equals 14 residues. The CDR3 sequence is CAISGTGFFQPQHF. The CDR3 region has the DNA TGTGCCATCAGCGGGACAGGGTTTTTCCAGCCCCAGCATTTT.

The chain employs TRBV5-6 and TRBJ1-5, with D unclear. Trimming took off 0 bases at V and 1 base at J, with 8 bases between the two ends. The CDR3 extends over 15 amino acids. Germline V gene data show CDR1 as SGHDT and CDR2 as YYEEEE. DNA of the CDR3: TGTGCCAGCAGCTTGGGTCCCACAAGCAATCAGCCCCAGCATTTT. Translating it yields CASSLGPTSNQPQHF.

The chain joins TRBV19 to TRBJ1-5; TRBD1 matches at 7 bases. After removal of 5 bases from V and 8 bases from J, the junction contained 12 bases not matched to a gene. CDR1 and CDR2 (germline): LNHDA, SQIVND (reference sequence). The CDR3 runs 15 residues. The CDR3 nucleotides are TGTGCCAGTAGTCTCTTACGACAGGGCTCTGAGCCCCAGCATTTT. Translated: CASSLLRQGSEPQHF.

The chain couples TRBV5-4 to TRBJ2-2, with D perhaps TRBD2 (6 bases). V lost 6 bases and J 6 bases, leaving 21 bases between the germline ends. Germline values: CDR1 SGHNT, CDR2 YYREEE (reference sequence). This CDR3 contains 16 residues. In DNA form, the CDR3 reads TGTGCCAGCAAGAGCTTGGGGGAGGCCTTAGCCGGGGAGCTGTTTTTT. It yields the protein CASKSLGEALAGELFF.

There are a few counts of this clonotype. The chain employs TRBV15 and TRBJ2-2; either TRBD1 or TRBD2 may fit D (10 bases each). CDR3 length: 20 amino acids. CDR1 LNHNV and CDR2 YYDKDF come from the germline V gene (reference sequence). V was clipped by 0 bases and J by 5 bases, with 25 bases between them. The CDR3: CATSRDAGTGASGRTGELFF. The CDR3 bases are TGTGCCACCAGCAGAGACGCCGGGACAGGGGCTAGCGGGAGAACCGGGGAGCTGTTTTTT.

This clonotype was seen many times. This chain connects TRBV6-6 to TRBJ2-5, with a weak D call TRBD2 (6 bases). The CDR3 runs to 14 residues. In germline, CDR1 is MNHNY, CDR2 SVGAGI (reference sequence). V lost 6 bases and J lost 4, with 15 bases in between. The CDR3 coding sequence is TGTGCCAGCAGGCCCGGGAGTTCCGGAGAGACCCAGTACTTC. Translating it yields CASRPGSSGETQYF.

The chain joins TRBV7-2 to TRBJ2-1; 7 bases line up with TRBD1. The CDR3 length is 16 residues. The junction had 6 bases not matched to a gene; V was cut back by 0 bases and J by 4 bases. Germline values: CDR1 SGHTA, CDR2 FQGNSA. The CDR3 reads CASSLALGTEYNEQFF. In nucleotides, the CDR3 is TGTGCCAGCAGCTTAGCCCTCGGGACAGAGTACAATGAGCAGTTCTTC.

Ten or more counts support this clonotype. This chain joins TRBV4-3 and TRBJ2-7, with 7 bases that match TRBD1. Unmatched junction bases numbered 6, after V lost 5 bases and J lost 5 bases. The CDR3 spans 13 residues. Germline V gene sequence: CDR1 LGHNA, CDR2 YSLEER. The CDR3 DNA follows: TGCGCCAGCAGCGACAGGGCCTACAACGAGCAGTACTTC. Encoded protein: CASSDRAYNEQYF.

This clonotype was found many times. This chain connects TRBV2 to TRBJ1-1; 8 nucleotides agree with TRBD1. V shed 6 bases and J 4 bases; nucleotides not matched to a gene: 7. Germline-derived CDR1 and CDR2 are SNHLY and FYNNEI. The CDR3 runs to 14 residues. CDR3 protein: CASRLTGASTEAFF. The CDR3 DNA sequence: TGTGCCAGCAGATTGACAGGGGCTAGCACTGAAGCTTTCTTT.

This clonotype was recorded many times. The V gene is TRBV7-2, the J gene TRBJ2-1, with 9 nucleotides matching TRBD1. Germline trimming cut 4 bases from V and 0 bases from J; bases unmatched to any gene: 13. The CDR3 is 19 residues long. Germline assignment: CDR1 SGHTA and CDR2 FQGNSA. Written as DNA, the CDR3 is TGTGCCAGCAGCTCCAGTTATGGACAGGGGCTCTTCTCCTACAATGAGCAGTTCTTC. Amino acids: CASSSSYGQGLFSYNEQFF.

This clonotype was counted ten times or more. The chain links TRBV24-1 to TRBJ2-1; 7 positions match TRBD1. Germline V gene sequence: CDR1 KGHDR, CDR2 SFDVKD. The CDR3 spans 13 residues. After removal of 9 bases from V and 6 bases from J, the junction contained 7 bases not matched to a gene. The CDR3 DNA sequence: TGTGCCACCGGGACAGCAGGGGGCAATGAGCAGTTCTTC. It yields the protein CATGTAGGNEQFF.

The table lists this clonotype with many counts. The chain links TRBV6-1 to TRBJ2-2; 7 bases are shared with TRBD2. J gave up 7 bases and V 0 bases, and 14 bases lay outside the gene matches. Germline assignment: CDR1 MNHNS and CDR2 SASEGT. The CDR3 runs to 18 residues. CDR3 amino acids: CASSEAVERGGWIGELFF. For the CDR3, the DNA is TGTGCCAGCAGTGAAGCTGTAGAGCGGGGTGGGTGGATCGGGGAGCTGTTTTTT.

This clonotype was counted many times. This chain joins TRBV30 and TRBJ1-5, with D possibly TRBD1 on 6 matching bases. Germline V gene sequence: CDR1 GTSNPN, CDR2 SVGIG (reference sequence). The CDR3 extends over 13 amino acids. The germline V and J ends were trimmed by 3 bases and 5 bases, with 11 bases remaining between them. CDR3 region: CAWREGGDQPQHF. In nucleotides, the CDR3 is TGTGCCTGGAGGGAAGGGGGGGATCAGCCCCAGCATTTT.

The chain is built from TRBV20-1 and TRBJ1-5; 10 nucleotides line up with TRBD1. This CDR3 spans 15 amino acids. The V gene end was trimmed by 6 bases and the J gene end by 3 bases; junction bases not matched to a gene: 8. Looked up from germline, CDR1 is DFQATT and CDR2 is SNEGSKA (reference sequence). The CDR3 coding sequence is TGCAGTGCCCTACCGGGACAGGGGTACAATCAGCCCCAGCATTTT. Protein product: CSALPGQGYNQPQHF.

In its sample, this clonotype was seen many times. In DNA, the CDR3 is TGTGCCAGCACCTTCTTGACTAGCGGGCGGCCCTACAATGAGCAGTTCTTC. It yields the protein CASTFLTSGRPYNEQFF. The V call is TRBV5-6, the J call TRBJ2-1; the match to TRBD2 covers 10 bases. The V gene end was trimmed by 6 bases and the J gene end by 2 bases; junction bases not matched to a gene: 11. Germline V gene data show CDR1 as SGHDT and CDR2 as YYEEEE. The CDR3 consists of 17 residues.

This clonotype was seen repeatedly, ten times or more. V gene TRBV27 combines with J gene TRBJ2-4; D might be TRBD1 (5 bases). Deletions cut 2 bases from V and 9 bases from J, with 14 bases between. The germline gives CDR1 MNHEY, CDR2 SMNVEV (reference sequence). The CDR3 sequence is 14 residues long. The CDR3 sequence: CASSLQGQTRIQYF. The CDR3 DNA reads TGTGCCAGCAGTTTACAGGGTCAAACACGCATTCAGTACTTC.

This clonotype was detected many times. The chain uses TRBV18 and TRBJ1-6; the match to TRBD1 covers 10 bases. CDR1 is KGHSH, CDR2 LQKENI, per germline. The CDR3 covers 15 residues. V lost 5 bases and J lost 10; bases outside the gene matches: 8. The CDR3 DNA reads TGTGCCAGCTCATCGACAGGGGGCGAAGGATCACCCCTCCACTTT. It yields the protein CASSSTGGEGSPLHF.

The chain employs TRBV7-8 and TRBJ2-2; a possible D gene is TRBD1 (6 bases). V lost 5 bases and J lost 0, with 13 bases in between. Germline V gene data show CDR1 as SGHVS and CDR2 as FQNEAQ. The CDR3 totals 16 residues. CDR3 sequence: CASSPRTAANTGELFF. Written as DNA, the CDR3 is TGTGCCAGCAGCCCCCGGACAGCCGCGAACACCGGGGAGCTGTTTTTT.

This clonotype was observed many times. This sequence joins TRBV28 and TRBJ1-5; 8 bases map to TRBD1. The CDR3 contains 15 residues. CDR1 MDHEN and CDR2 SYDVKM come from the germline V gene. Trimming cost V 4 bases and J 9 bases; bases outside gene matches: 11. The CDR3 spells CASSSRDRPSRPQHF. The CDR3 DNA is TGTGCCAGCAGTTCTCGGGACAGGCCCTCGCGGCCCCAGCATTTT. The full variable domain, completed using reference TRBV28 and TRBJ1-5, is DVKVTQSSRYLVKRTGEKVFLECVQDMDHENMFWYRQDPGLGLRLIYFSYDVKMKEKGDIPEGYSVSREKKERFSLILESASTNQTSMYLCASSSRDRPSRPQHFGDGTRLSIL.

A few counts support this clonotype. V usage is TRBV7-9 and J usage is TRBJ2-1; D gene unclear. CDR1 is SEHNR, CDR2 FQNEAQ, per germline (reference sequence). The CDR3 runs 13 residues. V shed 2 bases and J shed 9 bases, with 11 bases lying between them. DNA for the CDR3: TGTGCCAGCAGCTTAAGGTCCGGTGTTGAGCAGTTCTTC. Encoded protein: CASSLRSGVEQFF.

This clonotype has just a few counts. The chain is built from TRBV29-1 and TRBJ1-2; 7 bases match TRBD1. V lost 5 bases and J lost 0; bases outside the gene matches: 3. The V gene's germline CDR1 is SQVTM and CDR2 ANQGSEA. The CDR3 totals 13 residues. CDR3: CSVRDRANYGYTF. The CDR3 DNA reads as TGCAGCGTTAGGGACAGAGCTAACTATGGCTACACCTTC.

This clonotype has more than one count but fewer than ten. V gene TRBV19 combines with J gene TRBJ2-7; D gene uncertain. Trimming took 4 bases from V and 5 from J, leaving 3 bases between them. The CDR3 extends over 10 amino acids. CDR1 and CDR2 from the germline V gene are LNHDA and SQIVND (reference sequence). The CDR3 protein is CASSTHEQYF. The CDR3 DNA reads TGTGCCAGTAGTACACACGAGCAGTACTTC. Drawing the rest from reference TRBV19 and TRBJ2-7, the complete variable domain is DGGITQSPKYLFRKEGQNVTLSCEQNLNHDAMYWYRQDPGQGLRLIYYSQIVNDFQKGDIAEGYSVSREKKESFPLTVTSAQKNPTAFYLCASSTHEQYFGPGTRLTVT.

The J gene is TRBJ2-7, the V gene TRBV6-7; 8 positions match TRBD2. TRBV6-7 is designated an ORF whose function remains uncertain. The CDR3 runs 17 residues. Germline trimming cut 0 bases from V and 4 bases from J; bases unmatched to any gene: 11. The CDR3 sequence: CASSYSRARASGYEQYF. The CDR3 bases are TGTGCCAGCAGTTACTCGAGAGCCCGCGCTAGCGGGTACGAGCAGTACTTC.

This clonotype was detected only a few times. The rearrangement joins TRBV29-1 to TRBJ1-2; 8 nucleotides line up with TRBD1. V was pared by 4 bases and J by 7 bases, with 8 bases of the junction left unmatched. The CDR3 loop spans 13 amino acids. Germline V lookup: CDR1 SQVTM, CDR2 ANQGSEA. This chain's CDR3 is CSVVAGGAGGYTF. CDR3 in DNA: TGCAGCGTTGTGGCAGGGGGCGCTGGTGGCTACACCTTC.

In its sample, this clonotype was seen a few times. The chain recombines TRBV27 with TRBJ2-3; D may be TRBD1 (5 bases). CDR3 size: 16 residues. Trimming left V 4 bases short and J 2 bases short, with 16 bases between. Per germline, CDR1 MNHEY and CDR2 SMNVEV (reference sequence). In nucleotides, the CDR3 is TGTGCCAGCAGTTATGTAGGGGTCACCCACACAGATACGCAGTATTTT. Amino acids: CASSYVGVTHTDTQYF.

Many counts were recorded for this clonotype. V is TRBV20-1 and J is TRBJ2-7; TRBD1 agrees at 7 bases. The CDR3 runs 14 residues. The germline V gene has CDR1 DFQATT and CDR2 SNEGSKA (reference sequence). V was pared by 5 bases and J by 1 base, with 8 bases of the junction left unmatched. Written as DNA, the CDR3 is TGCAGTGCTCAGGGGGAGCTAGTTTCCTACGAGCAGTACTTC. It codes for CSAQGELVSYEQYF.

In this sample, this clonotype turned up many times. V usage is TRBV29-1 and J usage is TRBJ2-1; the match to TRBD2 covers 9 bases. V shed 5 bases, J shed 10 bases, and the junction held 9 bases outside the gene matches. Germline V gene data show CDR1 as SQVTM and CDR2 as ANQGSEA. CDR3 size: 13 residues. CDR3 nucleotides: TGCAGCGTTCAAGCGGGGGGATTACGGGAGCAGTTCTTC. It codes for CSVQAGGLREQFF.